The TCR beta chain under discussion was sequenced for a study of Graves' ophthalmopathy and Graves' hyperthyroidism. Findings and caveats of the study: Most thyroid clonotypes expanded beyond 0.001 frequency were also found in blood.

In this sample, this clonotype turned up many times. The antigen is undetermined. The term stable hyperthyroidism indicated an absence of ophthalmopathy within 18 months of follow-up. The hyperthyroidism patients, aged 18 to 65, had been newly diagnosed, with under 2 months' duration. Trimming left V 1 base short and J 9 bases short, with 12 bases between. CDR3 length equals 13 residues. From germline, CDR1 is MDHEN and CDR2 SYDVKM. Scientists amplified the TCR beta CDR3 regions from RNA transcripts. A first-round RT-PCR used HTBI primers, followed by a second-round multiplex PCR. MiXCR, applied by TCRdb to the multiplex PCR reads, yields one record per CDR3 protein. Of about 370,000 distinct CDR3 sequences in the sample, 17% were seen once.

This rearrangement joins TRBV28 to TRBJ1-1; D not resolved. The origin of this receptor is an adult woman with stable Graves' hyperthyroidism. The sequencing input was peripheral blood. The CDR3 DNA reads TGTGCCAGCAGTTTATTATCGGGAGCTAAAGCTTTCTTT. This codes for CASSLLSGAKAFF.